These 24 T cell receptor beta chains were all obtained from the same sample, sequenced in a study of blood T cell repertoires in COVID-19. The assay was immunoSEQ multiplex PCR, and TCRdb's table has in-frame clones only and misses some. The sample lists roughly 280,000 clones, under 90% occurring once. Sequenced: peripheral blood. These receptors originate from a man between 60 and 75 years old with acute or convalescent COVID-19.

V is TRBV20-1 and J is TRBJ2-5; no clear D. The CDR3 has 11 residues. Germline V gives CDR1 DFQATT, CDR2 SNEGSKA (reference sequence). Trimming stripped 2 bases from V and 4 bases from J, with 5 bases between. The CDR3 region is CSARLRETQYF. The DNA for the CDR3 is TGCAGTGCTAGACTACGAGAGACCCAGTACTTC.

This chain uses TRBV19 with TRBJ1-2; D unresolved. The V end was cut by 3 bases, the J end by 4 bases, with 9 bases between. The CDR3 totals 13 residues. Germline lookup yields CDR1 LNHDA and CDR2 SQIVND (reference sequence). The CDR3 DNA follows: TGTGCCAGTAGTATGGCAGGCCTCTATGGCTACACCTTC. Translated, it gives CASSMAGLYGYTF.

The CDR3 sequence: CASSGPKGAGGANVLTF. The CDR3 DNA sequence: TGTGCCAGCAGCGGGCCGAAGGGGGCTGGTGGGGCCAACGTCCTGACTTTC. The rearrangement links TRBV9 to TRBJ2-6, with TRBD1 matching 7 bases. The germline CDR1 and CDR2 sequences are SGDLS and YYNGEE. Losses at the gene ends were 3 bases for V and 3 bases for J; bases not matched to a gene: 9. The CDR3 consists of 17 residues.

The rearrangement links TRBV12-5 to TRBJ2-7, with D hard to call. The ends were cut back, 5 bases at V and 0 bases at J, with 8 bases in the middle. CDR1 and CDR2 from the germline V gene are LGHNT and FRNRAP. This CDR3 is 13 amino acids long. The CDR3 DNA is TGTGCTAGTGGTCCCGAGTCCTCCTACGAGCAGTACTTC. Amino acids: CASGPESSYEQYF. The entire variable domain, with the rest obtained from reference TRBV12-5 and TRBJ2-7, is as follows: DARVTQTPRHKVTEMGQEVTMRCQPILGHNTVFWYRQTMMQGLELLAYFRNRAPLDDSGMPKDRFSAEMPDATLATLKIQPSEPRDSAVYFCASGPESSYEQYFGPGTRLTVT.

This clone was detected once. This chain links TRBV4-3 with TRBJ2-7, with 7 positions matching TRBD1. With 0 bases clipped from V and 2 bases from J, the junction kept 4 bases outside the gene matches. Germline lookup yields CDR1 LGHNA and CDR2 YSLEER. This CDR3 is 15 amino acids long. The CDR3 DNA is TGCGCCAGCAGCCAAGATAGGACAGGCCCCTACGAGCAGTACTTC. Amino acids: CASSQDRTGPYEQYF.

The chain carries TRBV5-6 and TRBJ2-1, with 12 bases that match TRBD2. The germline CDR1 and CDR2 sequences are SGHDT and YYEEEE. The CDR3 runs 18 residues. The V and J ends lost 2 bases and 0 bases, in that order; junction bases with no gene match: 6. CDR3 amino acids: CASSLTSGGPLSYNEQFF. For the CDR3, the DNA is TGTGCCAGCAGCTTAACTAGCGGGGGGCCTCTCTCCTACAATGAGCAGTTCTTC.

The chain has TRBV5-1 and TRBJ2-1; TRBD2 matches at 10 bases. V was clipped by 0 bases and J by 4 bases; unmatched bases: 7. Germline V CDR1 and CDR2: SGHRS, YFSETQ. The CDR3 extends over 17 amino acids. The CDR3 protein is CASSLAPLAGAYNEQFF. The CDR3 DNA reads TGCGCCAGCAGCTTGGCCCCGCTAGCGGGGGCTTACAATGAGCAGTTCTTC.

J is TRBJ1-5 and V is TRBV7-8, with TRBD1 matching 7 bases. Germline V gene lookup returns CDR1 SGHVS and CDR2 FQNEAQ. This CDR3 has 18 residues. The V segment lost 5 bases and the J segment 2 bases; nucleotides outside the gene matches: 15. CDR3 sequence: CASSLLQGTAMGNQPQHF. CDR3 DNA: TGTGCCAGCAGCCTACTACAGGGGACCGCAATGGGCAATCAGCCCCAGCATTTT.

The chain employs TRBV5-1 and TRBJ1-2, with D perhaps matching TRBD1 (5 bases). The length of the CDR3 is 14 residues. The V end was cut by 6 bases, the J end by 7 bases, with 19 bases between. From germline, CDR1 is SGHRS and CDR2 YFSETQ. The CDR3 sequence: CASNLDSPSGGYTF. CDR3 DNA: TGCGCCAGCAACCTCGACAGCCCTTCGGGTGGCTACACCTTC.

The chain recombines TRBV7-9 with TRBJ2-3, with 8 bases fitting TRBD2. The CDR3 loop spans 15 amino acids. The trim removed 3 bases at V and 1 base at J, leaving 3 bases unmatched. Germline CDR1 and CDR2: SEHNR and FQNEAQ (reference sequence). CDR3 protein: CASSFPAGGTDTQYF. The CDR3, as DNA: TGTGCCAGCAGCTTCCCAGCGGGGGGCACAGATACGCAGTATTTT.

This clone was seen a few times. The rearrangement joins TRBV13 to TRBJ2-7; the match to TRBD1 covers 9 bases. In germline, CDR1 is PRHDT, CDR2 FYEKMQ (reference sequence). The ends lost 5 bases at V and 1 base at J; junction bases unmatched: 9. The CDR3 consists of 16 residues. CDR3 sequence: CASSPRRDRASYEQYF. CDR3 DNA sequence: TGTGCCAGCAGCCCCAGGAGGGACAGGGCGTCCTACGAGCAGTACTTC.

As for this clone: One junction end does not reproduce the germline sequence, and a read error may be involved. The CDR3 DNA reads as TGTGCCAGCAGCGTAGCGGGAGCGTCCTACAATGAGCAGTTCTTC. Translating it yields CASSVAGASYNEQFF. The chain couples TRBV7-8 to TRBJ2-1; 9 positions agree with TRBD2. The CDR3 length is 15 residues. Germline V gene sequence: CDR1 SGHVS, CDR2 FQNEAQ. Full variable domain (remainder filled in from reference TRBV7-8 and TRBJ2-1): GAGVSQSPRYKVAKRGQDVALRCDPISGHVSLFWYQQALGQGPEFLTYFQNEAQLDKSGLPSDRFFAERPEGSVSTLKIQRTQQEDSAVYLCASSVAGASYNEQFFGPGTRLTVL.

The chain uses TRBV9 and TRBJ1-1; 11 bases fit TRBD1. This CDR3 spans 16 amino acids. Germline V gene lookup returns CDR1 SGDLS and CDR2 YYNGEE. Trimming cost V 3 bases and J 3 bases; bases outside gene matches: 7. CDR3 in amino acids: CASSGGQGATDTEAFF. The DNA of the CDR3 is TGTGCCAGCAGCGGTGGACAGGGGGCGACGGACACTGAAGCTTTCTTT. The full variable domain, completed using reference TRBV9 and TRBJ1-1, is DSGVTQTPKHLITATGQRVTLRCSPRSGDLSVYWYQQSLDQGLQFLIQYYNGEERAKGNILERFSAQQFPDLHSELNLSSLELGDSALYFCASSGGQGATDTEAFFGQGTRLTVV.

The rearrangement joins TRBV5-1 to TRBJ1-2; 7 positions agree with TRBD1. CDR3 size: 13 residues. From germline, CDR1 is SGHRS and CDR2 YFSETQ. Unmatched junction bases numbered 2, after V lost 3 bases and J lost 3 bases. Here the CDR3 DNA reads TGCGCCAGCAGCTCCGGGACAGACTATGGCTACACCTTC. It yields the protein CASSSGTDYGYTF. The variable domain in full, with the rest retrieved from reference TRBV5-1 and TRBJ1-2, is KAGVTQTPRYLIKTRGQQVTLSCSPISGHRSVSWYQQTPGQGLQFLFEYFSETQRNKGNFPGRFSGRQFSNSRSEMNVSTLELGDSALYLCASSSGTDYGYTFGSGTRLTVV.

The rearrangement joins TRBV10-3 to TRBJ2-1, with 11 bases aligning to TRBD1. V lost 6 bases to trimming and J lost 8 bases; unmatched junction nucleotides: 3. The CDR3 totals 13 residues. Germline CDR1 reads ENHRY; CDR2 reads SYGVKD. CDR3 in DNA: TGTGCCATCAGGCGGACAGGGGGCCATGAGCAGTTCTTC. Translated: CAIRRTGGHEQFF.

J is TRBJ2-1 and V is TRBV7-3, with 9 bases matching TRBD1. The germline CDR1 and CDR2 sequences are SGHTA and FQGTGA. Trimming cost V 5 bases and J 8 bases; bases outside gene matches: 13. This CDR3 is built from 16 residues. As DNA, the CDR3 is TGTGCCAGCAGCCTCTCTTCCGGGACAGGGATTCATGAGCAGTTCTTC. Amino acids: CASSLSSGTGIHEQFF.

The chain links TRBV6-6 to TRBJ1-4; D gene uncertain. Between the trimmed V and J ends, which lost 0 bases and 3 bases, there was a span of 8 bases. The CDR3 extends over 15 amino acids. CDR1 and CDR2 from the germline V gene are MNHNY and SVGAGI (reference sequence). The CDR3 sequence: CASSYSAVSNEKLFF. DNA of the CDR3: TGTGCCAGCAGTTACTCGGCAGTGTCTAATGAAAAACTGTTTTTT.

This clone was recorded a few times. The chain recombines TRBV5-1 with TRBJ2-7, with a weak D call TRBD2 (6 bases). V was cut by 1 base and J by 7 bases, with 15 bases left in between. This CDR3 has 14 residues. Germline V gene lookup returns CDR1 SGHRS and CDR2 YFSETQ. The CDR3 loop is CASSLNGPGGEQYF. The CDR3 nucleotides read TGCGCCAGCAGCTTGAATGGCCCCGGGGGAGAGCAGTACTTC.

This chain links TRBV13 with TRBJ1-3; no clear D gene. V lost 5 bases and J 0 bases, leaving 5 bases between the germline ends. From germline, CDR1 is PRHDT and CDR2 FYEKMQ (reference sequence). There are 13 residues in the CDR3. In DNA form, the CDR3 reads TGTGCCAGCAGCCCGAGCTCTGGAAACACCATATATTTT. It encodes CASSPSSGNTIYF.

This clone has a single count. The rearrangement joins TRBV29-1 to TRBJ2-7; maybe TRBD2 (5 bases). Between the trimmed V and J ends, which lost 0 bases and 0 bases, there was a span of 9 bases. This CDR3 has 14 amino acids. CDR1 is SQVTM and CDR2 is ANQGSEA in the germline V gene. CDR3 DNA sequence: TGCAGCGTTGAAGAAGGACGGGACTCCTACGAGCAGTACTTC. Amino acids: CSVEEGRDSYEQYF.

The gene calls are TRBV28 and TRBJ2-1; D might be TRBD2 (6 bases). CDR1 is MDHEN and CDR2 is SYDVKM in the germline V gene. The CDR3 runs to 14 residues. V was shortened by 9 bases and J by 6 bases, with 18 bases between the two germline ends. CDR3 nucleotides: TGTGCCAGTAAACGGGGTGGAGGGTCCAATGAGCAGTTCTTC. Its translation is CASKRGGGSNEQFF.

This chain uses TRBV11-2 with TRBJ2-1; 11 bases agree with TRBD2. Germline CDR1 SGHAT, CDR2 FQNNGV. The CDR3 spans 16 residues. With V trimmed by 3 bases and J by 10 bases, 11 bases remained unmatched. CDR3 region: CASSFLAGGPLLEQFF. For the CDR3, the DNA is TGTGCCAGCAGCTTCTTAGCGGGAGGGCCATTATTGGAGCAGTTCTTC.

This clone was detected a few times. Different DNA sequences within this sample yield the same CDR3. The rearrangement joins TRBV7-9 to TRBJ2-5, with TRBD1 matching over 10 bases. Germline V gives CDR1 SEHNR, CDR2 FQNEAQ (reference sequence). The CDR3 is 15 residues long. V lost 1 base, J lost 5 bases, and 4 bases stayed unmatched. The CDR3 bases are TGTGCCAGCAGCTTAGAGGGACAGGGGCGGGAGACCCAGTACTTC. It encodes CASSLEGQGRETQYF.

This clone was counted a few times. The CDR3 loop is CASSRVAGNYNEQFF. Here the CDR3 DNA reads TGTGCCAGCAGCCGGGTAGCGGGTAACTACAATGAGCAGTTCTTC. V and J are TRBV27 and TRBJ2-1, with 7 bases fitting TRBD2. The germline gives CDR1 MNHEY, CDR2 SMNVEV (reference sequence). V lost 6 bases and J lost 3; bases outside the gene matches: 8. The CDR3 spans 15 residues.